The entry below describes one TCR beta chain. Its antigen is as yet unknown. Adult donors, all healthy and HIV-negative, had no recent acute infections or vaccinations. This sample stems from a study of shared clonotypes between healthy human individuals. The CDR3 length is 14 residues. Trimming took 5 bases from V and 6 from J; bases not matched to a gene: 5. Germline V gives CDR1 SGHDT, CDR2 YYEEEE. Study results and limitations: The generation probabilities recorded for non-shared clonotypes fell below those of clonotypes shared by all four donors.

Clones were read by immunoSEQ multiplex PCR, and TCRdb kept only the in-frame ones, dropping some. The data show 550,000 to 850,000 clones, 72% seen once. The specimen was memory CD4+ T cells sorted from blood. Subset of the sample: CD45RA-negative fraction. The chain links TRBV5-6 to TRBJ2-7; 13 bases align to TRBD2. The clonotype originates from a woman in her 30s in good health. The CDR3, as DNA: TGTGCCAGCAGGCGGACTAGCGGGAGTGGCGAGCAGTACTTC. It is translated as CASRRTSGSGEQYF.